This TCR beta chain was identified during a study of blood T cell repertoires in COVID-19. Looking at the study overall: Acute-phase and convalescent COVID-19 samples originated in the United States, Italy and Spain. T cells, B-cell-depleted T cells, or PBMCs supplied cDNA or gDNA.

In germline, CDR1 is SGHVS, CDR2 FQNEAQ. Deletions cut 1 base from V and 3 bases from J, with 10 bases between. The CDR3 sequence is 14 residues long. In the authors' methods: Reference gene primer amplification gave estimated nucleated cell counts. Here immunoSEQ multiplex PCR was the method, and the copy in TCRdb shows in-frame clones only, minus some. V and J calls and clone size are as listed in that table; D and trimming were resolved from the DNA. Here the sample spans about 62,000 clones, approximately 80% being singletons. To note about this clone: This sample includes further DNA sequences coding for the same CDR3.

This clonotype originated in a woman between 50 and 59 years old with active or convalescent COVID-19. Sequenced material: peripheral blood. The chain couples TRBV7-8 to TRBJ2-7; D uncertain. The CDR3 loop reads CASSLGLQVYEQYF. The CDR3 region has the DNA TGTGCCAGCAGCTTAGGATTACAAGTCTACGAGCAGTACTTC.